This TCR beta chain is drawn from a study of shared clonotypes between healthy human individuals. Study-wide results and limits: Estimated richness was generally greater in naive than memory subsets. An anticipated effect of sequencing depth on clonotype sharing among donors was recognized.

This clone was observed a handful of times. The antigen remains undetermined. Germline values: CDR1 SGHRS, CDR2 YFSETQ. The CDR3 is 15 amino acids. V was cut by 0 bases and J by 6 bases, with 13 bases left in between. Sequencing was at deep level. Generated by immunoSEQ multiplex PCR, the TCRdb table keeps only in-frame clones and is missing some. The sample lists about 700,000 clones; 92% were seen once. In the naive CD8 group, cells lacked CD45RO and were positively selected for CCR7, so terminally differentiated effector memory CD45RA+ cells were left out. This receptor was taken from a man aged 25-40 years in good health. The chain couples TRBV5-1 to TRBJ2-1; D gene ambiguous. The specimen was naive CD8+ T cells sorted from blood. CDR3 nucleotides: TGCGCCAGCAGCTTGGAGAGACAAGAGTCCAATGAGCAGTTCTTC. This gives the protein CASSLERQESNEQFF.